This T cell receptor (beta chain) was captured by sequencing in a study of blood T cell repertoires in COVID-19. On the study more broadly: Acute-phase and convalescent COVID-19 samples originated in the United States, Italy and Spain. PBMCs, B-cell-depleted T cells, or T cells provided the cDNA or gDNA that made up the material.

In its sample, this clone was seen many times. Produced via immunoSEQ multiplex PCR; TCRdb's table is partial and in-frame only. The sample comprises over 75,000 clones, over 60% of which are singletons, and approximately 8.7% rests with the top ten. Germline lookup yields CDR1 SQVTM and CDR2 ANQGSEA. The V segment lost 7 bases and the J segment 8 bases; nucleotides outside the gene matches: 14. There are 14 residues in the CDR3. This TCR derives from a man aged 50 or older who had recovered from COVID-19. Sequencing was carried out using peripheral blood. V is TRBV29-1 and J is TRBJ2-1, with 7 positions matching TRBD2. Here the CDR3 reads CSGLVGGPSDEQFF. The CDR3 region has the DNA TGCAGCGGCTTGGTGGGAGGGCCCTCTGATGAGCAGTTCTTC.